This entry describes one T cell receptor beta chain. Its antigen remains unknown. Unstimulated regulatory T cells (CD4+CD25+CD127-), CD4+CD25- non-regulatory cells, CD4 and CD8 cells were FACS-sorted from thawed PBMCs. An overnight rest at 37°C with approximately 210 IU/ml IL-2 preceded regulatory T cell sorting from thawed PBMCs. Trimming removed 4 bases from V and 5 bases from J; junction bases left unmatched: 8. Germline CDR1 is SGHRS and CDR2 is YFSETQ. There are 16 residues in the CDR3. This specimen comes from a study of Tregs in tolerant kidney transplant recipients. General study findings and limits: This study did not directly address biological reproducibility. Donor-specific Treg expansion exceeded global Treg expansion in tolerant patients, suggesting antigen drive.

Measured with immunoSEQ multiplex PCR; TCRdb has only the in-frame clones, and not every one. Of some 64,000 clones in the sample, nearly 98% were seen once. V is TRBV5-1 and J is TRBJ2-2; 10 bases line up with TRBD2. The source was Tregs from blood, collected before the transplant. This clonotype originated in a human donor who received a combined kidney and bone marrow transplant. This chain's CDR3 is CASSLGASGSTGELFF. The DNA of the CDR3 is TGCGCCAGCAGCCTGGGGGCTAGCGGGAGTACCGGGGAGCTGTTTTTT.